The 23 T cell receptor beta chains below all came from one sample that was sequenced in a study of T cell repertoires in cytomegalovirus infection. In TCRdb, the reads were re-called with MiXCR into one record per CDR3 protein. The table shows around 100,000 distinct CDR3 sequences, with around 9.1% occurring only once. Antigens for these TCRs are unknown. The source material was PBMCs, sequenced either directly or after in vitro stimulation (not recorded which). The origin of the receptors is a human donor in good health (CMV status not recorded). Some clones in this sample may be carry-over from other donors' samples.

The chain employs TRBV4-3 and TRBJ2-2; D is uncertain. Germline V CDR1 and CDR2: LGHNA, YSLEER. The CDR3 length is 16 residues. V dropped 1 base and J dropped 4 bases, with 13 bases sitting between them. CDR3 DNA sequence: TGCGCCAGCAGCCAAGCCTTGCGGTCCGGCACCGGGGAGCTGTTTTTT. It is translated as CASSQALRSGTGELFF.

This clonotype was picked up many times. J is TRBJ2-7 and V is TRBV7-2; 14 nucleotides line up with TRBD2. CDR3 length equals 16 residues. Trimming removed 5 bases from V and 6 bases from J; junction bases left unmatched: 9. CDR1 SGHTA and CDR2 FQGNSA come from the germline V gene. The CDR3 DNA reads TGTGCCAGCAGCCTCGGACTAGCGGGAGGACAGAGCGAGCAGTACTTC. Translation gives CASSLGLAGGQSEQYF.

Ten or more counts support this clonotype. This chain links TRBV7-2 with TRBJ1-5, with D unresolved. CDR1 is SGHTA and CDR2 is FQGNSA in the germline V gene. The V gene lost 4 bases and the J gene lost 5 bases, with 6 bases spanning the gap. The CDR3 loop spans 12 amino acids. The DNA of the CDR3 is TGTGCCAGCAGCTCGTCGGATCAGCCCCAGCATTTT. It encodes CASSSSDQPQHF.

Here the CDR3 reads CASRQVPKGQYF. For the CDR3, the DNA is TGTGCCAGCCGACAGGTTCCAAAAGGGCAGTACTTC. The chain carries TRBV28 and TRBJ2-7, with D maybe TRBD1 (6 bases). The CDR3 covers 12 residues. Trimming removed 8 bases from V and 9 bases from J, with 17 bases in between. Germline V gene data show CDR1 as MDHEN and CDR2 as SYDVKM.

This clonotype was observed a handful of times. The chain has TRBV29-1 and TRBJ1-4, with 8 bases matching TRBD1. Germline values: CDR1 SQVTM, CDR2 ANQGSEA. CDR3 length equals 15 residues. V dropped 6 bases and J dropped 7; count of bases not matched to a gene: 13. CDR3: CSVADRVSVGEKLFF. CDR3 nucleotide sequence: TGCAGCGTGGCGGACAGGGTCAGCGTAGGTGAAAAACTGTTTTTT.

A few counts support this clonotype. One end of the junction does not line up with germline, which may come from a read error. The chain joins TRBV19 to TRBJ2-5; perhaps D is TRBD1 or TRBD2 (5 bases each). Germline CDR1 LNHDA, CDR2 SQIVND (reference sequence). This CDR3 region has 14 residues. The CDR3 DNA is TGTGCCAGTAGTCCTGGGTGGGGACGAGAGACCCAGTACTTT. As protein: CASSPGWGRETQYF.

This clonotype was detected ten times or more. The genes are TRBV7-2 and TRBJ2-1; TRBD2 might be the D (5 bases). Germline V lookup: CDR1 SGHTA, CDR2 FQGNSA. The CDR3 has 15 amino acids. V was trimmed by 1 base and J by 4 bases, leaving 11 bases between them. As DNA, the CDR3 is TGTGCCAGCAGCTTAGGGGCGGGTGCTTACAATGAGCAGTTCTTC. It translates to CASSLGAGAYNEQFF.

Ten or more counts support this clonotype. This chain connects TRBV11-2 to TRBJ2-5; D is undetermined. Germline V lookup: CDR1 SGHAT, CDR2 FQNNGV. This CDR3 is built from 12 residues. V was clipped by 4 bases and J by 2 bases, with 5 bases between them. CDR3 DNA sequence: TGTGCCAGCAGCTCCCGACAAGAGACCCAGTACTTC. This codes for CASSSRQETQYF.

The chain employs TRBV10-3 and TRBJ2-3; 9 nucleotides line up with TRBD1. The CDR3 spans 13 residues. V lost 7 bases and J lost 3; bases outside the gene matches: 2. CDR1 and CDR2 from the germline V gene are ENHRY and SYGVKD. CDR3 amino acids: CAIMGQGTDTQYF. The CDR3 DNA reads TGTGCCATCATGGGACAGGGAACAGATACGCAGTATTTT.

Points on this clonotype: One end of the junction varies from germline; a read error may be responsible. The chain joins TRBV23-1 to TRBJ2-1, with D perhaps assigned TRBD1 or TRBD2 (6 bases each). TRBV23-1 is reported as an ORF; its role is uncertain. CDR3 size: 16 residues. The CDR3 DNA reads as TGCACCAGCGGGTCCTTCGGGGGCAGGGCCTACAATGAGCAGTTCTTC. Protein product: CTSGSFGGRAYNEQFF.

The CDR3 sequence: CASSIQPQRNTEAFF. The CDR3 region has the DNA TGTGCCAGTAGTATCCAGCCACAAAGGAACACTGAAGCTTTCTTT. J is TRBJ1-1 and V is TRBV19; D not resolved. Trimming cost V 3 bases and J 1 base, with 12 bases left between them. Germline CDR1 is LNHDA and CDR2 is SQIVND (reference sequence). This CDR3 region has 15 residues.

V usage is TRBV6-1 and J usage is TRBJ2-7; no reliable D call. Trimming cost V 7 bases and J 7 bases, with 17 bases left between them. This CDR3 contains 13 residues. Germline V gene data show CDR1 as MNHNS and CDR2 as SASEGT. The CDR3 loop is CASIKDLLGEQYF. The CDR3 coding sequence is TGTGCCAGCATCAAGGACCTCCTCGGGGAGCAGTACTTC.

This clonotype was seen many times. J is TRBJ2-1 and V is TRBV12-3 or TRBV12-4, with a tentative D call TRBD1 (6 bases). V was cut by 2 bases and J by 5 bases, with 13 bases left in between. The CDR3 has 15 residues. In nucleotides, the CDR3 is TGTGCCAGCAGTTTAAGGCAGGGGATCAACAATGAGCAGTTCTTC. This translates into CASSLRQGINNEQFF.

This clonotype appeared many times. The V and J genes are TRBV12-3 or TRBV12-4 and TRBJ1-5; tentative D call: TRBD1 (5 bases). The CDR3 extends over 15 amino acids. V was cut by 5 bases and J by 5 bases, with 16 bases left in between. The CDR3 region is CASSGDGRRDQPQHF. CDR3 nucleotide sequence: TGTGCCAGCAGTGGGGATGGTCGCAGGGATCAGCCCCAGCATTTT.

The chain is built from TRBV4-1 and TRBJ2-1; D is unclear. Germline V gene data show CDR1 as MGHRA and CDR2 as YSYEKL. The V and J ends lost 0 bases and 6 bases respectively, with 12 bases between them. The CDR3 spans 15 residues. CDR3 region: CASSQEGVGSNEQFF. The CDR3 DNA reads TGCGCCAGCAGCCAAGAAGGCGTCGGAAGCAATGAGCAGTTCTTC.

This clonotype showed up many times. This chain uses TRBV6-1 with TRBJ2-1, with D possibly TRBD1 on 6 matching bases. CDR3 size: 15 residues. V was cut by 5 bases and J by 0 bases, with 11 bases left in between. Germline CDR1 MNHNS, CDR2 SASEGT. Here the CDR3 reads CASSFDRNSYNEQFF. The CDR3 DNA is TGTGCCAGCAGTTTTGACAGGAACTCCTACAATGAGCAGTTCTTC.

The table lists this clonotype with many counts. This CDR3 reads CASSPGQHSGANVLTF. The CDR3 nucleotides are TGCGCCAGCAGCCCCGGACAGCACTCTGGGGCCAACGTCCTGACTTTC. The chain links TRBV4-3 to TRBJ2-6; maybe TRBD1 (6 bases). The CDR3 totals 16 residues. Germline V CDR1 and CDR2: LGHNA, YSLEER. Trimming cost V 4 bases and J 0 bases, with 10 bases left between them.

This clonotype was detected ten times or more. The gene calls are TRBV6-2 or TRBV6-3 and TRBJ2-3, with D perhaps assigned TRBD1 or TRBD2 (5 bases each). The germline CDR1 and CDR2 sequences are MNHEY and SVGEGT. V shed 4 bases and J shed 2 bases, with 10 bases lying between them. This CDR3 has 14 residues. CDR3 DNA: TGTGCCAGCAGTTCCTGGGGGATCACAGATACGCAGTATTTT. It specifies CASSSWGITDTQYF.

Ten or more counts support this clonotype. This chain uses TRBV11-2 with TRBJ2-3; no firm D call. Trimming took 6 bases from V and 2 from J, leaving 15 bases between them. The CDR3 has 15 residues. Germline values: CDR1 SGHAT, CDR2 FQNNGV. The CDR3 reads CASSPDWTNTDTQYF. CDR3 nucleotide sequence: TGTGCCAGCAGTCCTGACTGGACCAACACAGATACGCAGTATTTT.

The chain recombines TRBV4-3 with TRBJ1-2, with 7 bases that match TRBD1. The germline CDR1 and CDR2 sequences are LGHNA and YSLEER. The trim removed 0 bases at V and 7 bases at J, leaving 17 bases unmatched. The CDR3 covers 18 residues. Here the CDR3 reads CASSQDMTGTGANIGYTF. As DNA, the CDR3 is TGCGCCAGCAGCCAAGACATGACAGGGACGGGGGCCAATATTGGCTACACCTTC.

This clonotype was seen ten or more times. V gene TRBV12-3 or TRBV12-4 combines with J gene TRBJ2-2, with D perhaps assigned TRBD1 or TRBD2 (5 bases each). The CDR3 totals 14 residues. Trimming took off 7 bases at V and 5 bases at J, with 14 bases between the two ends. The CDR3 DNA reads TGTGCCAGCAAACCGGGACGACCAACCGGGGAGCTGTTTTTT. This encodes CASKPGRPTGELFF.

The table lists this clonotype with many counts. V is TRBV7-2 and J is TRBJ1-2; tentatively, D is TRBD1 (5 bases). Per the germline V gene, CDR1 is SGHTA and CDR2 is FQGNSA. The CDR3 length is 14 residues. Trimming took off 5 bases at V and 2 bases at J, with 12 bases between the two ends. The CDR3 coding sequence is TGTGCCAGCAGCCAGCAGGGAACCAACTATGGCTACACCTTC. This translates into CASSQQGTNYGYTF.

This clonotype has ten or more counts. The CDR3 loop reads CASSLGPAGKVLSNYGYTF. The CDR3 DNA reads as TGTGCCAGCAGCTTAGGTCCGGCAGGGAAAGTTTTGTCTAACTATGGCTACACCTTC. This chain joins TRBV7-6 and TRBJ1-2; possible D gene TRBD1, 5 bases. V was cut by 1 base and J by 0 bases, with 21 bases left in between. The CDR3 sequence is 19 residues long. Germline-derived CDR1 and CDR2 are SGHVS and FNYEAQ.